The 13 T cell receptor beta chains reported below all come from one sample, sequenced in a study of CD8+ T cells in alopecia areata. Investigators isolated RNA and reverse transcribed it into cDNA to act as the sequencing template. Clones were sequenced by immunoSEQ multiplex PCR, and TCRdb holds only the in-frame ones, with some missing. Of about 120,000 clones listed, around 56% are singletons. Treatment in this sample: oral pan-JAK inhibitor, 5-10 mg twice daily. The specimen was CD4+ T cells sorted from blood, collected at week 4, from a patient treated with tofacitinib. The receptors stem from a human donor with alopecia areata.

This chain links TRBV2 with TRBJ1-2; D unresolved. CDR1 and CDR2 (germline): SNHLY, FYNNEI. The CDR3 contains 10 residues. Trimming removed 6 bases at V and 7 bases at J, with 6 bases between. In DNA form, the CDR3 reads TGTGCCAGCAGCGAGGCTGGCTACACCTTC. It is translated as CASSEAGYTF. Variable domain in full (rest from reference TRBV2 and TRBJ1-2): EPEVTQTPSHQVTQMGQEVILRCVPISNHLYFYWYRQILGQKVEFLVSFYNNEISEKSEIFDDQFSVERPDGSNFTLKIRSTKLEDSAMYFCASSEAGYTFGSGTRLTVV.

A few counts support this clone. This sequence joins TRBV29-1 and TRBJ1-1; D uncertain. V gave up 6 bases and J gave up 2 bases, with 10 bases separating them. Germline CDR1 is SQVTM and CDR2 is ANQGSEA. The CDR3 covers 12 residues. CDR3 in amino acids: CSVAKYNTEAFF. The CDR3 bases are TGCAGCGTAGCCAAGTATAACACTGAAGCTTTCTTT.

The table lists this clone with a few counts. The chain recombines TRBV30 with TRBJ2-7, with D possibly TRBD2 on 5 matching bases. Deletions cut 4 bases from V and 6 bases from J, with 19 bases between. Germline-derived CDR1 and CDR2 are GTSNPN and SVGIG (reference sequence). The CDR3 contains 14 residues. The DNA for the CDR3 is TGTGCCTGGATGCAACTAGTAGAGGGCGGCGAGCAGTACTTC. This encodes CAWMQLVEGGEQYF.

The chain carries TRBV10-1 and TRBJ2-7; D ambiguous. Germline CDR1 reads WNHNN; CDR2 reads SYGVQD (reference sequence). This CDR3 contains 12 residues. The V gene lost 5 bases and the J gene lost 6 bases, with 11 bases spanning the gap. For the CDR3, the DNA is TGCGCCAGCAGTCAGACGGGTGGCGAGCAGTACTTC. Amino acids: CASSQTGGEQYF.

Only a few counts were recorded for this clone. The CDR3 protein is CAWSVLFDRAGETYEQYF. CDR3 DNA sequence: TGTGCCTGGAGTGTACTGTTCGATCGGGCAGGAGAGACCTACGAGCAGTACTTC. The chain is built from TRBV30 and TRBJ2-7; D call uncertain. CDR3 length: 18 residues. Trimming took off 0 bases at V and 2 bases at J, with 23 bases between the two ends. Germline CDR1 and CDR2: GTSNPN and SVGIG (reference sequence).

This clone was seen a handful of times. This CDR3 reads CSVDGTGTYEQYF. CDR3 DNA: TGCAGCGTTGACGGGACAGGAACCTACGAGCAGTACTTC. V is TRBV29-1 and J is TRBJ2-7; 8 nucleotides align to TRBD1. The V segment lost 3 bases and the J segment 2 bases; nucleotides outside the gene matches: 3. Germline values: CDR1 SQVTM, CDR2 ANQGSEA. The CDR3 spans 13 residues.

A remark on this clone: This specimen includes other DNA sequences encoding the same CDR3. The V gene is TRBV18, the J gene TRBJ2-3; D unclear. The germline V and J ends were trimmed by 2 bases and 4 bases, with 4 bases remaining between them. Per the germline V gene, CDR1 is KGHSH and CDR2 is LQKENI. CDR3 length equals 12 residues. The CDR3 loop is CASSPAPDTQYF. CDR3 nucleotide sequence: TGTGCCAGCTCACCAGCCCCAGATACGCAGTATTTT. The full variable domain, with the rest looked up from reference TRBV18 and TRBJ2-3, is NAGVMQNPRHLVRRRGQEARLRCSPMKGHSHVYWYRQLPEEGLKFMVYLQKENIIDESGMPKERFSAEFPKEGPSILRIQQVVRGDSAAYFCASSPAPDTQYFGPGTRLTVL.

The chain recombines TRBV5-1 with TRBJ2-7; 8 bases match TRBD1. This CDR3 comprises 12 residues. Trimming took 4 bases from V and 6 from J; bases not matched to a gene: 3. The germline V gene has CDR1 SGHRS and CDR2 YFSETQ. The CDR3 is CASSGTGGEQYF. As DNA, the CDR3 is TGCGCCAGCAGCGGGACAGGTGGCGAGCAGTACTTC.

This chain connects TRBV5-6 to TRBJ1-2, with a possible D match to TRBD1 (5 bases). V was shortened by 4 bases and J by 13 bases, with 17 bases between the two germline ends. Per germline, CDR1 SGHDT and CDR2 YYEEEE. This CDR3 spans 12 amino acids. CDR3 DNA: TGTGCCAGCAGCGCGGGACTACCGATCGGCACCTTC. This sequence encodes CASSAGLPIGTF.

This clone was detected only a few times. The gene calls are TRBV5-1 and TRBJ2-2; 9 nucleotides align to TRBD1. The length of the CDR3 is 17 residues. Losses at the gene ends were 1 base for V and 2 bases for J; bases not matched to a gene: 6. Germline V gives CDR1 SGHRS, CDR2 YFSETQ. CDR3 in amino acids: CASSLHGTGLNTGELFF. CDR3 bases: TGCGCCAGCAGCTTGCACGGGACAGGGCTTAACACCGGGGAGCTGTTTTTT.

The chain recombines TRBV29-1 with TRBJ2-3; tentative D call: TRBD2 (5 bases). The V gene lost 4 bases and the J gene lost 0 bases, with 11 bases spanning the gap. In germline, CDR1 is SQVTM, CDR2 ANQGSEA. The CDR3 runs 14 residues. The CDR3 sequence is CSVGRGSSTDTQYF. In nucleotides, the CDR3 is TGCAGCGTTGGTAGAGGGAGCAGCACAGATACGCAGTATTTT.

This clone was observed a few times. Other DNA sequences in this specimen translate into the identical CDR3. The V call is TRBV30, the J call TRBJ2-3, with a weak D call TRBD2 (6 bases). The germline CDR1 and CDR2 sequences are GTSNPN and SVGIG (reference sequence). CDR3 size: 14 residues. Trimming took off 1 base at V and 0 bases at J, with 8 bases between the two ends. The CDR3 sequence is CAWSGLASTDTQYF. The CDR3 region has the DNA TGTGCCTGGAGTGGTCTAGCGAGCACAGATACGCAGTATTTT.

The chain employs TRBV5-6 and TRBJ1-2; 7 positions match TRBD1. The germline V gene encodes CDR1 SGHDT and CDR2 YYEEEE. The CDR3 totals 14 residues. With V trimmed by 3 bases and J by 7 bases, 9 bases remained unmatched. CDR3 nucleotide sequence: TGTGCCAGCAGCTCCGAACAGGGGCGGTTTGGCTACACCTTC. Residues: CASSSEQGRFGYTF.